These 3 T cell receptor beta chains were sequenced from one sample in a study of cytotoxic CD8 clonotypes in ibrutinib-treated CLL. Profiling relied on immunoSEQ multiplex PCR, and the TCRdb table lists in-frame clones only, not all of them. The table records roughly 220,000 clones, roughly three quarters of them present only once. Sequenced here: PBMCs, sampled after 12 months of ibrutinib treatment. All receptors derive from a human donor with chronic lymphocytic leukemia.

The chain recombines TRBV18 with TRBJ1-6, with TRBD1 matching over 8 bases. In germline, CDR1 is KGHSH, CDR2 LQKENI. This CDR3 spans 14 amino acids. J was trimmed by 6 bases and V by 4 bases; bases with no gene match: 2. The CDR3 nucleotides are TGTGCCAGCTCACGCGACAGGGGTAATTCACCCCTCCACTTT. Protein product: CASSRDRGNSPLHF.

The chain is built from TRBV6-5 and TRBJ2-7; D may be TRBD2 (6 bases). The germline CDR1 and CDR2 sequences are MNHEY and SVGAGI. Trimming left V 3 bases short and J 0 bases short, with 12 bases between. This CDR3 spans 15 amino acids. The CDR3 reads CASSYERGSSYEQYF. The CDR3 bases are TGTGCCAGCAGTTATGAACGGGGGAGCTCCTACGAGCAGTACTTC.

In its sample, this clone was seen a few times. The chain couples TRBV5-1 to TRBJ1-2, with D perhaps TRBD1 (5 bases). Per germline, CDR1 SGHRS and CDR2 YFSETQ. The CDR3 is 14 amino acids. The V and J ends lost 5 bases and 6 bases respectively, with 17 bases between them. The chain's CDR3 is CASSKTQLGDGYTF. The CDR3 DNA reads TGCGCCAGCAGTAAGACACAGTTAGGGGATGGCTACACCTTC. Based on the CDR3 plus reference TRBV5-1 and TRBJ1-2, the full variable domain is KAGVTQTPRYLIKTRGQQVTLSCSPISGHRSVSWYQQTPGQGLQFLFEYFSETQRNKGNFPGRFSGRQFSNSRSEMNVSTLELGDSALYLCASSKTQLGDGYTFGSGTRLTVV.